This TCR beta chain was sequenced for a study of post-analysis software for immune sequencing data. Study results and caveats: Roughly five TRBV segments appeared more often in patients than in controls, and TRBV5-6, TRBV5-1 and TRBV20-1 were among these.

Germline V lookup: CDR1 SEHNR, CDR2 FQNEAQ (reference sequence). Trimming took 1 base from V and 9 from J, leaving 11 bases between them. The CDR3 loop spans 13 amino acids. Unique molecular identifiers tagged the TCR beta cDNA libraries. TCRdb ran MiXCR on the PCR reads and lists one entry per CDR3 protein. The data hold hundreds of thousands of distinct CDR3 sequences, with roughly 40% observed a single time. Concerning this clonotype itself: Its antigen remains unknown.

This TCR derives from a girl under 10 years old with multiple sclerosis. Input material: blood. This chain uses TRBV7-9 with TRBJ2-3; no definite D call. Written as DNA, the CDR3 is TGTGCCAGCAGCTTAGAGGGCCGAGGCACGCAGTATTTT. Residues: CASSLEGRGTQYF.